These T cell receptor beta chains were read from a single sample in a study of cytomegalovirus exposure and HLA in healthy donors. Method: immunoSEQ multiplex PCR; TCRdb's copy keeps in-frame clones and lacks some. The table records about 160,000 clones, under 75% of them present only once. Specimen: PBMCs. The receptor source for this set is an older woman in good health and CMV-seropositive. Each CDR3 is given with its conserved first and last residue. The order of the fields is V gene, D gene, J gene, clone size, CDR3 protein, CDR3 DNA. D genes are given only for firm matches. Size is stated for part of the rows, as once, few or many counts, or as a class when the clone is expanded.

v_call: TRBV6-1
d_call: TRBD1
j_call: TRBJ2-4
clone_size: NA
cdr3_aa: CATTPEAGGKNIQYF
cdr3_nt: TGTGCCACTACCCCGGAGGCAGGGGGCAAAAACATTCAGTACTTC

v_call: TRBV2
d_call: NA
j_call: TRBJ1-3
clone_size: NA
cdr3_aa: CASSKAGNTIYF
cdr3_nt: TGTGCCAGCTCTAAAGCTGGAAACACCATATATTTT

v_call: TRBV18
d_call: NA
j_call: TRBJ1-1
clone_size: few
cdr3_aa: CASSPSDRGEAFF
cdr3_nt: TGTGCCAGCTCACCATCAGACCGAGGGGAAGCTTTCTTT

v_call: TRBV11-2
d_call: TRBD1
j_call: TRBJ1-1
clone_size: NA
cdr3_aa: CASSSAGGSMNTEAFF
cdr3_nt: TGTGCCAGCAGCTCAGCAGGGGGCAGTATGAACACTGAAGCTTTCTTT

v_call: TRBV28
d_call: NA
j_call: TRBJ2-5
clone_size: NA
cdr3_aa: CASSYEGTFQETQYF
cdr3_nt: TGTGCCAGCAGCTACGAGGGGACTTTCCAAGAGACCCAGTACTTC

v_call: TRBV11-2
d_call: TRBD1
j_call: TRBJ2-3
clone_size: few
cdr3_aa: CASSFSNRGTDTQYF
cdr3_nt: TGTGCCAGCAGCTTTTCGAACAGGGGTACAGATACGCAGTATTTT

v_call: TRBV7-9
d_call: NA
j_call: TRBJ1-4
clone_size: NA
cdr3_aa: CASSRMDRGTNEKLFF
cdr3_nt: TGTGCCAGCAGCCGGATGGATAGAGGTACTAATGAAAAACTGTTTTTT

v_call: TRBV10-3
d_call: TRBD2
j_call: TRBJ2-3
clone_size: NA
cdr3_aa: CAITRTSGTDTQYF
cdr3_nt: TGTGCCATCACTCGGACTAGCGGCACAGATACGCAGTATTTT

v_call: TRBV5-6
d_call: NA
j_call: TRBJ1-5
clone_size: NA
cdr3_aa: CASSPRGGEFQPQHF
cdr3_nt: TGTGCCAGCAGCCCCAGAGGAGGGGAGTTTCAGCCCCAGCATTTT

v_call: TRBV30
d_call: NA
j_call: TRBJ2-3
clone_size: NA
cdr3_aa: CAWSLYPAFTDTQYF
cdr3_nt: TGTGCCTGGTCCCTATACCCCGCCTTCACAGATACGCAGTATTTT

v_call: TRBV5-4
d_call: NA
j_call: TRBJ1-2
clone_size: NA
cdr3_aa: CASSDGQNYGYTF
cdr3_nt: TGTGCCAGCAGCGACGGACAGAACTATGGCTACACCTTC

v_call: TRBV6-5
d_call: NA
j_call: TRBJ2-7
clone_size: NA
cdr3_aa: CATGRDSTYEQYF
cdr3_nt: TGTGCCACCGGCCGGGACTCAACCTACGAGCAGTACTTC

v_call: TRBV7-3
d_call: NA
j_call: TRBJ1-1
clone_size: NA
cdr3_aa: CASSSGGGNTEAFF
cdr3_nt: TGTGCCAGCAGCTCGGGAGGGGGGAACACTGAAGCTTTCTTT

v_call: TRBV7-6
d_call: TRBD2
j_call: TRBJ2-2
clone_size: NA
cdr3_aa: CASSLTSANTGELFF
cdr3_nt: TGTGCCAGCAGCTTAACTAGCGCAAACACCGGGGAGCTGTTTTTT